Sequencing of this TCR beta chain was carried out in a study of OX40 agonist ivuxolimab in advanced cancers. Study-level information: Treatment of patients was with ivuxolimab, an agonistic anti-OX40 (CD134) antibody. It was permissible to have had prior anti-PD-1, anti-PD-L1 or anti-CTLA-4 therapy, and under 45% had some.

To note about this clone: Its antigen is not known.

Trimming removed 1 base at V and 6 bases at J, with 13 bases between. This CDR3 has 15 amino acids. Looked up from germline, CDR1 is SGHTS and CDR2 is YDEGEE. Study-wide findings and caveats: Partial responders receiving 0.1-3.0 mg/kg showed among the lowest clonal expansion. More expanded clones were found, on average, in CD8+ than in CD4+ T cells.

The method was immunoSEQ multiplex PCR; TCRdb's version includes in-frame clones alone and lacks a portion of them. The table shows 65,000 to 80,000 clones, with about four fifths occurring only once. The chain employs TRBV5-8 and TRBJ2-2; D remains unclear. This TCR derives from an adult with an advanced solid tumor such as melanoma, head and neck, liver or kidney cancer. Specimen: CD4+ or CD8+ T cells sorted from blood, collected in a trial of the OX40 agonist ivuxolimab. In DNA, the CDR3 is TGTGCCAGCAGCTTGAGAGTCAGCGTCGCCGGGGAGCTGTTTTTT. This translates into CASSLRVSVAGELFF.